This T cell receptor beta chain was found in a study of blood T cell repertoires in COVID-19. At the level of the study: Some COVID-19 samples were acute and others convalescent; all came from the United States, Italy and Spain. From T cells, B-cell-depleted T cells, or PBMCs came the material, which was cDNA or gDNA.

This CDR3 has 12 residues. Germline lookup yields CDR1 LGHDT and CDR2 YNNKEL (reference sequence). Trimming took off 1 base at V and 6 bases at J, with 4 bases between the two ends. As handled by the study authors: How many nucleated cells were present was estimated from reference gene primer amplification. Sequencing used immunoSEQ multiplex PCR; TCRdb keeps in-frame clones, though not all of them. The V and J calls and clone size come from that table; D and trimming were worked out from the DNA. The table shows 150,000 to 200,000 clones, with roughly 89% occurring only once. V and J are TRBV3-1 (or the pseudogene TRBV3-2) and TRBJ1-5, with D uncertain. The sequence came from a woman aged 55-69 years who had recovered from COVID-19. Source material: peripheral blood. The CDR3 here is CASSQGAQPQHF. The CDR3, as DNA: TGTGCCAGCAGCCAAGGGGCTCAGCCCCAGCATTTT.